This T cell receptor (beta chain) is from a study of T-cell reconstitution after alpha-beta-depleted transplantation in children. The CDR3 totals 11 residues. Germline V CDR1 and CDR2: GTSNPN, SVGIG (reference sequence). The V gene lost 4 bases and the J gene lost 6 bases, with 9 bases spanning the gap. Construction of the TCRbeta library involved unique molecular identifiers. TCRdb re-derived calls from the PCR reads in MiXCR, one entry per CDR3 protein. Of approximately 420,000 distinct CDR3 sequences in the sample, roughly 10% are singletons; the top ten hold over 4.5%. This sequence was found in a human donor who donated a stem cell graft to a child with acute myeloid leukemia. The input for sequencing was PBMCs from the stem cell graft donor, taken from the stem cell graft. The V gene is TRBV30, the J gene TRBJ1-1; perhaps TRBD1 as D (5 bases). The CDR3 DNA is TGTGCCTGGATTCCGGGGGCTGAAGCTTTCTTT. Translation gives CAWIPGAEAFF. Using reference TRBV30 and TRBJ1-1 for the parts outside the CDR3, the full variable domain is SQTIHQWPATLVQPVGSPLSLECTVEGTSNPNLYWYRQAAGRGLQLLFYSVGIGQISSEVPQNLSASRPQDRQFILSSKKLLLSDSGFYLCAWIPGAEAFFGQGTRLTVV.